This T cell receptor (beta chain) was recorded in a study of T cell repertoires in cytomegalovirus infection. Study as a whole: Shared public TCR beta signatures pointed to both CMV infection and a matching HLA type. Broader study findings: The ex vivo response showed dominance by HLA-C-restricted CMV-specific TCR beta clonotypes.

In this sample, this clonotype turned up a few times. What it binds is not known. TCRdb reprocessed the reads with MiXCR, giving one entry per CDR3 protein. The table has hundreds of thousands of distinct CDR3 sequences, 35% seen once. Germline V gives CDR1 ENHRY, CDR2 SYGVKD. V was shortened by 10 bases and J by 0 bases, with 22 bases between the two germline ends. This CDR3 is built from 17 residues. Source material: PBMCs. The V gene is TRBV10-3, the J gene TRBJ1-3, with unresolved D. This receptor was taken from a human donor in good health (CMV status not recorded). Some clones in this sample may be carry-over from other donors' samples. In DNA, the CDR3 is TGTGCCACCGCAAATCTCAGGAGAACAAGCTCTGGAAACACCATATATTTT. Amino acid sequence: CATANLRRTSSGNTIYF.